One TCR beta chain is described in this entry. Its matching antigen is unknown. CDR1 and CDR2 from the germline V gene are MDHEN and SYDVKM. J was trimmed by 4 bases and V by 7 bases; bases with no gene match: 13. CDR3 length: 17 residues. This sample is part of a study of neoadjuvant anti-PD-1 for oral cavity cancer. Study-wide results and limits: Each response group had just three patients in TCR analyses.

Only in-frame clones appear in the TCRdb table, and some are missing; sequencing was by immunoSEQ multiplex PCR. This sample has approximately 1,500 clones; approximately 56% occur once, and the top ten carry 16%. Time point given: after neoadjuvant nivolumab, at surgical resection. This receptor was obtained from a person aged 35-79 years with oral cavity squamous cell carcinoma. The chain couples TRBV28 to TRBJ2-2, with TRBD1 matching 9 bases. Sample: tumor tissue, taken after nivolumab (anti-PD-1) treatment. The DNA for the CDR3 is TGTGCCAGCACTCTTATGGGGGGACAGGGCGTCACCGGGGAGCTGTTTTTT. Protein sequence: CASTLMGGQGVTGELFF. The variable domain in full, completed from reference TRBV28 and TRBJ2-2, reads DVKVTQSSRYLVKRTGEKVFLECVQDMDHENMFWYRQDPGLGLRLIYFSYDVKMKEKGDIPEGYSVSREKKERFSLILESASTNQTSMYLCASTLMGGQGVTGELFFGEGSRLTVL.